This T cell receptor (beta chain) was captured by sequencing in a study of shared clonotypes between healthy human individuals. The germline CDR1 and CDR2 sequences are MNHNS and SASEGT. V dropped 5 bases and J dropped 4; count of bases not matched to a gene: 5. The CDR3 length is 14 residues. Sequencing used immunoSEQ multiplex PCR; TCRdb keeps in-frame clones, though not all of them. The sample includes 1.5 million to 1.9 million clones, 95% to 99% of them seen just once. CD4+ cells were split into CD45RA+ naive and CD45RA-negative memory subsets. The sequence came from a man aged 25 to 45 in good health. The genes are TRBV6-1 and TRBJ2-5; 9 bases agree with TRBD1. Material: naive CD4+ T cells sorted from blood. The sample's subset: CD45RA+ positively selected. CDR3 residues: CASSNRGQGETQYF. The CDR3 DNA is TGTGCCAGCAGTAACAGGGGGCAAGGAGAGACCCAGTACTTC.